The present T cell receptor (beta chain) was sequenced within a study of shared clonotypes between healthy human individuals. Overall study findings and caveats: What naive subsets generally showed was a larger estimated richness than memory subsets showed.

The donors, healthy adults who were HIV-negative, had experienced no recent acute infections or vaccinations. This clone was counted a single time. Its antigen is unknown. CDR1 and CDR2 (germline): SEHNR, FQNEAQ (reference sequence). The CDR3 extends over 13 amino acids. Trimming removed 5 bases from V and 7 bases from J, with 14 bases in between. Sorted subsets were amplified in replicate PCRs using 200 ng DNA, about 30,000 T cell genomes. Data came from immunoSEQ multiplex PCR; TCRdb stores just in-frame clones and leaves some out. Here the sample spans millions of clones, roughly 94% being singletons.

The sequence was collected from a man younger than 35 in good health. Input material: naive CD4+ T cells sorted from blood. Subset indicated: CD45RA+ positively selected. The genes are TRBV7-9 and TRBJ1-2; maybe TRBD1 (5 bases). The chain's CDR3 is CASSRSGPGGYTF. The CDR3 DNA reads TGTGCCAGCAGCAGATCGGGACCAGGTGGCTACACCTTC.